The next 14 T cell receptor beta chains were all read from a single sample in a study of cytotoxic CD8 clonotypes in ibrutinib-treated CLL. The method was immunoSEQ multiplex PCR; TCRdb's version includes in-frame clones alone and lacks a portion of them. The top ten hold under 8% of the sample, which has some 350,000 clones, under 70% seen once. The sample consisted of PBMCs, taken after 36 months of ibrutinib treatment. The receptors were gathered from a human donor with chronic lymphocytic leukemia.

The chain has TRBV5-4 and TRBJ2-5; 7 nucleotides align to TRBD2. The CDR3 sequence is 15 residues long. V gave up 4 bases and J gave up 1 base; unmatched junction bases: 7. In germline, CDR1 is SGHNT, CDR2 YYREEE (reference sequence). CDR3 in DNA: TGTGCCAGCAGCCTGGGAGGGCGGGGCCAAGAGACCCAGTACTTC. Encoded protein: CASSLGGRGQETQYF.

The chain combines TRBV6-5 with TRBJ2-1; D unresolved. CDR1 and CDR2 from the germline V gene are MNHEY and SVGAGI. The CDR3 contains 11 residues. Trimming took 6 bases from V and 8 from J, leaving 8 bases between them. The CDR3 spells CASSQSYEQFF. CDR3 bases: TGTGCCAGCAGCCAGTCCTATGAGCAGTTCTTC.

V is TRBV4-3 and J is TRBJ2-1; possible D gene TRBD1, 6 bases. The germline V gene has CDR1 LGHNA and CDR2 YSLEER. V was clipped by 0 bases and J by 7 bases, with 16 bases between them. The CDR3 is made up of 16 amino acids. In DNA form, the CDR3 reads TGCGCCAGCAGCCAAGATTGGGCATCGAGGGGGAATGAGCAGTTCTTC. Amino acid sequence: CASSQDWASRGNEQFF.

V gene TRBV5-1 combines with J gene TRBJ1-5; 7 bases fit TRBD1. The trim removed 2 bases at V and 7 bases at J, leaving 9 bases unmatched. The V gene's germline CDR1 is SGHRS and CDR2 YFSETQ. The CDR3 is made up of 15 amino acids. The CDR3 nucleotides are TGCGCCAGCAGCTTAACAGGGGCGGAGTGGCAGCCCCAGCATTTT. Translating gives CASSLTGAEWQPQHF.

V usage is TRBV27 and J usage is TRBJ2-5, with a weak D call TRBD1 (6 bases). Trimming left V 10 bases short and J 5 bases short, with 11 bases between. The V gene's germline CDR1 is MNHEY and CDR2 SMNVEV (reference sequence). The CDR3 spans 11 residues. For the CDR3, the DNA is TGTGCCACAGGGGTTACGGAGACCCAGTACTTC. Translating gives CATGVTETQYF.

The V and J genes are TRBV28 and TRBJ2-7; 7 bases are shared with TRBD1. This CDR3 spans 15 amino acids. Germline loops: CDR1 MDHEN, CDR2 SYDVKM. J lost 7 bases, V lost 2 bases, and 11 bases had no gene match. The CDR3 sequence is CASSLGHRGMREQYF. CDR3 DNA sequence: TGTGCCAGCAGTTTAGGGCACAGGGGAATGCGGGAGCAGTACTTC.

The chain links TRBV7-7 to TRBJ2-6, with D hard to call. The V gene lost 5 bases and the J gene lost 5 bases, with 19 bases spanning the gap. CDR1 is SSHAT, CDR2 FNYEAQ, per germline (reference sequence). This CDR3 spans 17 amino acids. The CDR3: CASSQNTPQSRANVLTF. CDR3 in DNA: TGTGCCAGCAGCCAGAACACGCCACAAAGTCGGGCCAACGTCCTGACTTTC.

This clone was seen only a few times. The chain recombines TRBV9 with TRBJ2-1; no clear D. V shed 3 bases and J shed 10 bases, with 11 bases lying between them. This CDR3 is built from 12 residues. Looked up from germline, CDR1 is SGDLS and CDR2 is YYNGEE. The CDR3 coding sequence is TGTGCCAGCAGCGAGAGGCGCCGAGAGCAGTTCTTC. Amino acids: CASSERRREQFF.

The CDR3 bases are TGTGCCAGCAGTGTCCGGGACAGGGGCCAAGAGACCCAGTACTTC. Its translation: CASSVRDRGQETQYF. The genes are TRBV6-1 and TRBJ2-5; 10 bases line up with TRBD1. The CDR3 loop spans 15 amino acids. In germline, CDR1 is MNHNS, CDR2 SASEGT. V trimming: 4 bases; J trimming: 1 base; junction bases outside the gene matches: 3.

The CDR3 bases are TGTGCCAGCAGCTCTAGGACTCGAGAGACCCAGTACTTC. Translated: CASSSRTRETQYF. V usage is TRBV7-2 and J usage is TRBJ2-5, with a possible D match to TRBD2 (5 bases). Trimming removed 4 bases from V and 4 bases from J, with 10 bases in between. The CDR3 extends over 13 amino acids. CDR1 is SGHTA and CDR2 is FQGNSA in the germline V gene.

The V call is TRBV4-1, the J call TRBJ1-2; 7 nucleotides agree with TRBD1. Unmatched junction bases numbered 5, after V lost 4 bases and J lost 0 bases. The CDR3 is made up of 15 amino acids. Germline V gene sequence: CDR1 MGHRA, CDR2 YSYEKL. CDR3 protein: CASSPTGNANYGYTF. CDR3 nucleotides: TGCGCCAGCAGCCCGACAGGGAACGCTAACTATGGCTACACCTTC.

The chain carries TRBV5-1 and TRBJ2-5; 7 nucleotides match TRBD1. This CDR3 contains 16 residues. Germline CDR1 reads SGHRS; CDR2 reads YFSETQ. V lost 5 bases to trimming and J lost 2 bases; unmatched junction nucleotides: 12. The CDR3 reads CASSSRDSAYQETQYF. CDR3 in DNA: TGCGCCAGCAGTTCCCGGGACAGCGCCTATCAAGAGACCCAGTACTTC.

In DNA form, the CDR3 reads TGTGCCAGCCGGGGGGGGAGCACAGATACGCAGTATTTT. It is translated as CASRGGSTDTQYF. The chain combines TRBV13 with TRBJ2-3; 8 bases agree with TRBD2. There are 13 residues in the CDR3. Losses at the gene ends were 8 bases for V and 0 bases for J; bases not matched to a gene: 1. Germline CDR1 PRHDT, CDR2 FYEKMQ (reference sequence).

This chain connects TRBV29-1 to TRBJ2-7; D perhaps matches TRBD1 (5 bases). The V and J ends lost 4 bases and 4 bases respectively, with 17 bases between them. The CDR3 has 14 amino acids. CDR1 is SQVTM, CDR2 ANQGSEA, per germline. The CDR3: CSVGLFLKGYEQYF. CDR3 in DNA: TGCAGCGTTGGGTTATTTTTGAAGGGGTACGAGCAGTACTTC.